The rows below give T cell receptor beta chains drawn from one sample of a study of cytomegalovirus exposure and HLA in healthy donors. Assay used: immunoSEQ multiplex PCR; TCRdb lists only in-frame clones, some missing. This sample's clone table lists some 120,000 clones. The specimen sequenced was PBMCs. All receptors derive from a young man in good health and CMV-seronegative. Each CDR3 is given with its conserved first and last residue. The D gene is left open where the match is weak.

j_call v_call d_call cdr3_aa cdr3_nt
TRBJ1-2 TRBV5-6 TRBD1 CASSTGDYGYTF TGTGCCAGCAGCACAGGGGACTATGGCTACACCTTC
TRBJ2-7 TRBV11-3 . CASSSDRYEQYF TGTGCCAGCAGCTCAGACCGCTACGAGCAGTACTTC
TRBJ1-5 TRBV28 . CASSWLYQPQHF TGTGCCAGCAGTTGGCTGTATCAGCCCCAGCATTTT
TRBJ2-2 TRBV2 . CASSERSNTGELFF TGTGCCAGCAGTGAGAGAAGTAACACCGGGGAGCTGTTTTTT
TRBJ2-7 TRBV5-1 . CASSLAPQYEQYF TGCGCCAGCAGCTTGGCCCCACAATACGAGCAGTACTTC
TRBJ2-1 TRBV18 . CASSPGLEQFF TGTGCCAGCTCACCAGGACTAGAGCAGTTCTTC
TRBJ1-1 TRBV4-2 . CASSQVGSMNTEAFF TGTGCCAGCAGCCAAGTTGGGAGTATGAACACTGAAGCTTTCTTT
TRBJ2-1 TRBV4-1 . CASSQVIGLVAYNEQFF TGCGCCAGCAGCCAAGTAATTGGCCTAGTTGCCTACAATGAGCAGTTCTTC
TRBJ1-1 TRBV6-1 . CASSDQGEVAFF TGTGCCAGCAGCGACCAAGGAGAGGTAGCTTTCTTT
TRBJ1-5 TRBV7-9 . CASSLGQYNQPQHF TGTGCCAGCAGCTTAGGGCAGTACAATCAGCCCCAGCATTTT
TRBJ2-1 TRBV5-8 . CASSSLRLTEQFF TGTGCCAGCAGCTCCCTCAGACTGACTGAGCAGTTCTTC
TRBJ2-1 TRBV4-1 . CASSQEGGSYNEQFF TGCGCCAGCAGCCAAGAGGGAGGCTCCTACAATGAGCAGTTCTTC
TRBJ2-7 TRBV18 . CASSRQPQSSGAYEQYF TGTGCCAGCTCACGACAGCCCCAGTCGTCAGGGGCCTACGAGCAGTACTTC
TRBJ2-3 TRBV14 . CASSPNRLGTDTQYF TGTGCCAGCAGCCCAAACAGGTTGGGGACAGATACGCAGTATTTT
TRBJ2-5 TRBV9 . CASSVSGTETQYF TGTGCCAGCAGCGTAAGCGGTACAGAGACCCAGTACTTC
TRBJ2-7 TRBV10-2 . CASSEYREVTYEQYF TGCGCCAGCAGTGAGTACAGGGAAGTAACCTACGAGCAGTACTTC
TRBJ2-5 TRBV5-1 . CASAYTPGEETQYF TGCGCCAGCGCCTATACCCCAGGGGAAGAGACCCAGTACTTC
TRBJ1-1 TRBV6-1 TRBD1 CASSEERTGGNTEAFF TGTGCCAGCAGTGAAGAACGGACAGGGGGTAACACTGAAGCTTTCTTT
TRBJ2-1 TRBV5-6 TRBD2 CASDTSGGGYNEQFF TGTGCCAGCGATACTAGCGGGGGAGGATACAATGAGCAGTTCTTC
TRBJ2-7 TRBV5-1 TRBD1 CASSLDRGLRFEQYF TGCGCCAGCAGCTTGGACAGGGGGCTGCGTTTCGAGCAGTACTTC
TRBJ1-1 TRBV30 . CAWSTGRNTEAFF TGTGCCTGGAGTACGGGTCGGAACACTGAAGCTTTCTTT
TRBJ2-6 TRBV5-6 TRBD2 CASSYRTSGDSGANVLTF TGTGCCAGCAGCTATAGGACTAGCGGGGACTCTGGGGCCAACGTCCTGACTTTC
TRBJ2-3 TRBV6-4 TRBD1 CASSVGQSTDTQYF TGTGCCAGCAGTGTGGGACAGAGCACAGATACGCAGTATTTT
TRBJ1-3 TRBV28 . CASSLTDSGNTIYF TGTGCCAGCAGTCTGACAGACTCTGGAAACACCATATATTTT
TRBJ2-6 TRBV27 TRBD1 CASSAGTGGAGANVLTF TGTGCCAGCAGTGCAGGGACAGGGGGCGCTGGGGCCAACGTCCTGACTTTC
TRBJ2-7 TRBV19 TRBD2 CASSRTSGGYEQYF TGTGCCAGTAGCAGGACTAGCGGGGGCTACGAGCAGTACTTC
TRBJ2-3 TRBV13 TRBD1 CASSSFQGASTDTQYF TGTGCCAGCAGCTCTTTCCAGGGGGCCAGCACAGATACGCAGTATTTT
TRBJ2-5 TRBV18 TRBD1 CASSPTDRDSQETQYF TGTGCCAGCTCACCCACGGACCGGGACAGCCAAGAGACCCAGTACTTC
TRBJ1-1 TRBV6-5 TRBD1 CASSTRQGTEAFF TGTGCCAGCAGTACAAGACAGGGCACTGAAGCTTTCTTT
TRBJ1-2 TRBV5-4 . CASSSGKSNYGYTF TGTGCCAGCAGCTCGGGTAAATCTAACTATGGCTACACCTTC
TRBJ1-1 TRBV4-1 TRBD1 CASSQAQGLNTEAFF TGCGCCAGCAGCCAGGCACAGGGGTTGAATACTGAAGCTTTCTTT
TRBJ2-7 TRBV6-1 . CAITLDRTYEQYF TGTGCCATCACGTTAGACAGAACCTACGAGCAGTACTTC
TRBJ2-2 TRBV4-1 TRBD1 CASSGPKGQGAGTGELFF TGCGCCAGCAGTGGACCGAAGGGACAGGGGGCCGGCACCGGGGAGCTGTTTTTT
TRBJ1-2 TRBV30 . CAWSVLISREGYGYTF TGTGCCTGGAGTGTACTTATCTCCAGGGAGGGCTATGGCTACACCTTC
TRBJ2-2 TRBV5-1 TRBD2 CASSFGLAGGNTGELFF TGCGCCAGCAGCTTTGGACTAGCGGGAGGAAACACCGGGGAGCTGTTTTTT
TRBJ2-1 TRBV5-1 TRBD2 CASSPGLAGGNEQFF TGCGCCAGCAGCCCGGGACTAGCGGGTGGGAATGAGCAGTTCTTC
TRBJ2-1 TRBV2 TRBD2 CASIRLAGVGNEQFF TGTGCCAGCATCAGACTAGCGGGAGTCGGGAATGAGCAGTTCTTC
TRBJ1-3 TRBV20-1 . CSAGEGFF TGCAGTGCTGGGGAGGGGTTTTTT
TRBJ1-2 TRBV18 TRBD1 CASSPRFQGGYGYTF TGTGCCAGCTCACCACGGTTTCAGGGGGGCTATGGCTACACCTTC
TRBJ1-2 TRBV7-9 . CASSLSDRAFNYGYTF TGTGCCAGCAGCTTATCGGACAGAGCCTTTAACTATGGCTACACCTTC
TRBJ2-1 TRBV5-6 . CASSWSGNEQFF TGTGCCAGCAGCTGGAGCGGAAATGAGCAGTTCTTC
TRBJ1-3 TRBV7-8 TRBD1 CASSFLGQGRLRNTIYF TGTGCCAGCAGCTTTCTGGGACAGGGGAGGCTTAGAAACACCATATATTTT
TRBJ2-7 TRBV27 TRBD1 CASSLSTSRTGDYEQYF TGTGCCAGCAGTTTATCGACCTCCCGGACAGGGGACTACGAGCAGTACTTC
TRBJ1-1 TRBV14 TRBD1 CASSHRTGTGGGTEAFF TGTGCCAGCAGCCACCGTACCGGGACAGGGGGCGGCACTGAAGCTTTCTTT
TRBJ1-1 TRBV19 . CASSIQGTEAFF TGTGCCAGTAGTATACAGGGGACTGAAGCTTTCTTT
TRBJ1-5 TRBV6-5 TRBD1 CASRPGQDQPQHF TGTGCCAGCAGACCCGGACAGGATCAGCCCCAGCATTTT
TRBJ1-2 TRBV4-1 TRBD1 CASSQGGQGEYGYTF TGCGCCAGCAGCCAAGGGGGACAGGGGGAGTATGGCTACACCTTC
TRBJ2-7 TRBV27 . CASGVSQDAYEQYF TGTGCCAGCGGGGTATCACAGGACGCCTACGAGCAGTACTTC
TRBJ2-3 TRBV6-1 TRBD2 CASSVTSGGFTDTQYF TGTGCCAGCAGTGTGACTAGCGGGGGGTTCACAGATACGCAGTATTTT
TRBJ2-3 TRBV6-5 . CASSYSSAIGTDTQYF TGTGCCAGCAGTTACTCCTCCGCGATCGGGACAGATACGCAGTATTTT
TRBJ2-5 TRBV9 . CASSVQGSQETQYF TGTGCCAGCAGCGTTCAAGGGAGCCAAGAGACCCAGTACTTC